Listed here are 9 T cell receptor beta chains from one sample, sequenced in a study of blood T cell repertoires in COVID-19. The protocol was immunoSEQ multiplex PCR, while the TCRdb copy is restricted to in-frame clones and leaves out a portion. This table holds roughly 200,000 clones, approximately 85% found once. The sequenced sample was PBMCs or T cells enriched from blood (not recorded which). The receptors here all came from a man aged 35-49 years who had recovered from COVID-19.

The CDR3, as DNA: TGTGCCAGTCTCGGGGGGAACGGGGAGCTGTTTTTT. This codes for CASLGGNGELFF. The V and J genes are TRBV13 and TRBJ2-2; the match to TRBD2 covers 7 bases. This CDR3 contains 12 residues. Losses at the gene ends were 9 bases for V and 7 bases for J; bases not matched to a gene: 5. Germline V CDR1 and CDR2: PRHDT, FYEKMQ (reference sequence). The full variable domain, rest sourced from reference TRBV13 and TRBJ2-2, is AAGVIQSPRHLIKEKRETATLKCYPIPRHDTVYWYQQGPGQDPQFLISFYEKMQSDKGSIPDRFSAQQFSDYHSELNMSSLELGDSALYFCASLGGNGELFFGEGSRLTVL.

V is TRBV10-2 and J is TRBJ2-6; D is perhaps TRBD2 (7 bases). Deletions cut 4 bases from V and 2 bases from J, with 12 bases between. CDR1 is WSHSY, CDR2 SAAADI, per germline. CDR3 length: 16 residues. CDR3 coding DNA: TGCGCCAGCAGTGCCCGGGGGGCGCCTGGGGCCAACGTCCTGACTTTC. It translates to CASSARGAPGANVLTF.

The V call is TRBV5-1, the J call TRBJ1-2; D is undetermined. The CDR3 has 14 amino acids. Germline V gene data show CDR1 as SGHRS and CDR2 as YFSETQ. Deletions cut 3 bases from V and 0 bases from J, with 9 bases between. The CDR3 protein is CASSSREANYGYTF. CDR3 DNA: TGCGCCAGCAGCTCCCGGGAAGCTAACTATGGCTACACCTTC.

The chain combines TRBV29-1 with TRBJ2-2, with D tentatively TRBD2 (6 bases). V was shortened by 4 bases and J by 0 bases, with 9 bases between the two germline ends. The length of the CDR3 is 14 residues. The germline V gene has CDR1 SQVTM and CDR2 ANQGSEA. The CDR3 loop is CSVGRGTNTGELFF. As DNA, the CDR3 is TGCAGCGTTGGGCGGGGAACGAACACCGGGGAGCTGTTTTTT.

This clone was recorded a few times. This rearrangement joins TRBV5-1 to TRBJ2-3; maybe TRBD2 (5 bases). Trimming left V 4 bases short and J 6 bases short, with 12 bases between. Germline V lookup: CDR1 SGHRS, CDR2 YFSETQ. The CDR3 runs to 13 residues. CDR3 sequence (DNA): TGCGCCAGCAGCGCCGGAGGAGCGGATACGCAGTATTTT. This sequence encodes CASSAGGADTQYF.

For the CDR3, the DNA is TGTGCTGCATCCCAAAAGGGGGAGTATGAAAAACTGTTTTTT. Translation: CAASQKGEYEKLFF. This chain joins TRBV3-1 (or the pseudogene TRBV3-2) and TRBJ1-4; TRBD1 might be the D (6 bases). CDR1 is LGHDT, CDR2 YNNKEL, per germline (reference sequence). The CDR3 is made up of 14 amino acids.

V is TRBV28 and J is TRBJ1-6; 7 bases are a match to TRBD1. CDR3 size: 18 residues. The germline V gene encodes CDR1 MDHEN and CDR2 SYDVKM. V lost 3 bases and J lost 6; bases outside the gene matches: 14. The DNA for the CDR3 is TGTGCCAGCAGTTTTATTCATTCCTTGGACAGGCCTAATTCACCCCTCCACTTT. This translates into CASSFIHSLDRPNSPLHF.

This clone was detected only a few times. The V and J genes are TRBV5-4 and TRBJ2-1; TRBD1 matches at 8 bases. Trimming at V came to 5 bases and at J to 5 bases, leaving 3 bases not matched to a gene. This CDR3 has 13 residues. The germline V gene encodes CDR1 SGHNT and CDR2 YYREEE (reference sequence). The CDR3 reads CASRRTGNNEQFF. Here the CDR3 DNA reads TGTGCCAGCAGGCGGACAGGGAACAATGAGCAGTTCTTC.

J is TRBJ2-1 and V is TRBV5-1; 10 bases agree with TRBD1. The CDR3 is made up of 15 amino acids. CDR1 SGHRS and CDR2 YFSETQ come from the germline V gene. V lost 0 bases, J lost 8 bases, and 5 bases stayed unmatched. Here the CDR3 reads CASSLEGQGIDEQFF. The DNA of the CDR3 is TGCGCCAGCAGCTTGGAGGGACAGGGGATCGATGAGCAGTTCTTC. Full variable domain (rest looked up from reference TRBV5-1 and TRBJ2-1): KAGVTQTPRYLIKTRGQQVTLSCSPISGHRSVSWYQQTPGQGLQFLFEYFSETQRNKGNFPGRFSGRQFSNSRSEMNVSTLELGDSALYLCASSLEGQGIDEQFFGPGTRLTVL.